The entry below describes one TCR beta chain. This specimen belongs to a study of blood T cell repertoires in COVID-19. After removal of 4 bases from V and 1 base from J, the junction contained 12 bases not matched to a gene. The CDR3 totals 18 residues. CDR1 and CDR2 (germline): LGHDT, YNNKEL (reference sequence). TCRdb keeps only in-frame clones here, not all; method: immunoSEQ multiplex PCR. The sample contains around 64,000 clones, around 65% of which appear only once. The sample was PBMCs or T cells enriched from blood (not recorded which). This receptor was taken from a woman aged 55 to 70 who had been exposed to COVID-19. This chain connects TRBV3-1 (or the pseudogene TRBV3-2) to TRBJ1-1; 10 bases map to TRBD1. The CDR3: CASSPGTGTGVGNTEAFF. For the CDR3, the DNA is TGTGCCAGCAGCCCCGGGACCGGGACAGGGGTGGGGAACACTGAAGCTTTCTTT.